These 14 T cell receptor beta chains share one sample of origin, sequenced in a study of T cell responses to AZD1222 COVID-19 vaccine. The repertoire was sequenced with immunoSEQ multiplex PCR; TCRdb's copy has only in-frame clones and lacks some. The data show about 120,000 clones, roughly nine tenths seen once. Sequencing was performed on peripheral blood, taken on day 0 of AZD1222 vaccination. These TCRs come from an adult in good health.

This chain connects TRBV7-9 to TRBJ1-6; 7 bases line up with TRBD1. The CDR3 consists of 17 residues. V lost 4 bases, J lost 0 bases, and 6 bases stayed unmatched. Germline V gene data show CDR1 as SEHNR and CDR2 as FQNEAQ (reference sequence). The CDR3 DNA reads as TGTGCCAGCAGCTCGACGGACAGGAGCTCCTATAATTCACCCCTCCACTTT. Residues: CASSSTDRSSYNSPLHF. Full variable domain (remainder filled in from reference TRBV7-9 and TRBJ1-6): DTGVSQNPRHKITKRGQNVTFRCDPISEHNRLYWYRQTLGQGPEFLTYFQNEAQLEKSRLLSDRFSAERPKGSFSTLEIQRTEQGDSAMYLCASSSTDRSSYNSPLHFGNGTRLTVT.

CDR3 sequence (DNA): TGTGCCAGTAGTAAAAAAGGGGGAGACTACGAGCAGTACTTC. It yields the protein CASSKKGGDYEQYF. V usage is TRBV19 and J usage is TRBJ2-7, with D possibly matching TRBD1 (6 bases). The V end was cut by 4 bases, the J end by 3 bases, with 13 bases between. CDR1 LNHDA and CDR2 SQIVND come from the germline V gene (reference sequence). This CDR3 spans 14 amino acids.

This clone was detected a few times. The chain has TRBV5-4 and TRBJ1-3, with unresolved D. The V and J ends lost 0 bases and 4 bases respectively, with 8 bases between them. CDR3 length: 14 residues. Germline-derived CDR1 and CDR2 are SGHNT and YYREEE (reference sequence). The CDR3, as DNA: TGTGCCAGCAGCTTGGGAGGGTCCGGAAACACCATATATTTT. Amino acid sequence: CASSLGGSGNTIYF.

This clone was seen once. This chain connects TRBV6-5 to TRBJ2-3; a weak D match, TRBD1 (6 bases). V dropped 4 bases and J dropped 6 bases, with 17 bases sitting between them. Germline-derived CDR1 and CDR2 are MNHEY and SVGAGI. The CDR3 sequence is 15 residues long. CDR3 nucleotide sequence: TGTGCCAGCAGTTTGAAGGGGGAACCTACGGATACGCAGTATTTT. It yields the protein CASSLKGEPTDTQYF.

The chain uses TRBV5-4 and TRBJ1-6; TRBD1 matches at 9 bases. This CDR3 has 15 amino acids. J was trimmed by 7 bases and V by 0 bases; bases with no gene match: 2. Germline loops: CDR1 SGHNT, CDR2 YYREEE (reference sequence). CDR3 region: CASSLGGQGNSPLHF. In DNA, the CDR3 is TGTGCCAGCAGCTTGGGGGGACAGGGCAATTCACCCCTCCACTTT.

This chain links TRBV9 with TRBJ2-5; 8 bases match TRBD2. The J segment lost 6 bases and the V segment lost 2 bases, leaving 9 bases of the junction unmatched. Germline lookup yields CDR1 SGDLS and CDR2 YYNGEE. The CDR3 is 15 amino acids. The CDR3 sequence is CASSVGGGYVQTQYF. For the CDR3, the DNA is TGTGCCAGCAGCGTGGGCGGGGGGTACGTCCAGACCCAGTACTTC.

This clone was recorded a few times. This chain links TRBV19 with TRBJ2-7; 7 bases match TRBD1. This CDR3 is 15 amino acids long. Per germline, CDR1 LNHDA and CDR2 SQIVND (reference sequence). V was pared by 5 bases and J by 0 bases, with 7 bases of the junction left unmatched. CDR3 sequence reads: CASSWAGTDSYEQYF. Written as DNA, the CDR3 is TGTGCCAGTAGTTGGGCCGGGACAGACTCCTACGAGCAGTACTTC.

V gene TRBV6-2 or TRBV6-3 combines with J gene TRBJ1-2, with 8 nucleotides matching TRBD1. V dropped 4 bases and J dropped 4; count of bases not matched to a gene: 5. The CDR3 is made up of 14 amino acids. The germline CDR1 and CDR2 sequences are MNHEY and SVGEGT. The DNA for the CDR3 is TGTGCCAGCAGTTCGACAGGGGTCCCCTATGGCTACACCTTC. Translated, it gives CASSSTGVPYGYTF.

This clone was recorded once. CDR3 sequence reads: CASSERGYEQYF. The CDR3 region has the DNA TGTGCCAGCAGTGAAAGGGGGTACGAGCAGTACTTC. V and J are TRBV6-1 and TRBJ2-7; tentatively, D is TRBD1 (6 bases). The germline V gene has CDR1 MNHNS and CDR2 SASEGT. There are 12 residues in the CDR3. V dropped 2 bases and J dropped 4 bases, with 6 bases sitting between them.

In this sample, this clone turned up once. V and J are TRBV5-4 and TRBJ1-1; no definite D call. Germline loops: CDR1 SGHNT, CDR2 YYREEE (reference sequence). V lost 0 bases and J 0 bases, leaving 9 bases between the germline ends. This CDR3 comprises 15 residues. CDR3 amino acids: CASSLVTGMNTEAFF. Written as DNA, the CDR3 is TGTGCCAGCAGCTTGGTCACTGGGATGAACACTGAAGCTTTCTTT.

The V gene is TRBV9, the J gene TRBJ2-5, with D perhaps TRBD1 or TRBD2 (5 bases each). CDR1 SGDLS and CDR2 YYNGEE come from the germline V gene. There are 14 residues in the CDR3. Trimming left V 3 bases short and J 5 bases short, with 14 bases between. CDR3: CASSAQGVTETQYF. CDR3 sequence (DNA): TGTGCCAGCAGCGCCCAGGGAGTAACCGAGACCCAGTACTTC.

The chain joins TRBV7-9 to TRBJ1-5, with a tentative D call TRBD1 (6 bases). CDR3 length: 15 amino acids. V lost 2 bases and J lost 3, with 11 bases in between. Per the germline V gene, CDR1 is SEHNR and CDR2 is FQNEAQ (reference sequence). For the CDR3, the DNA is TGTGCCAGCAGCTTATCAGGGGAATACAATCAGCCCCAGCATTTT. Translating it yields CASSLSGEYNQPQHF.

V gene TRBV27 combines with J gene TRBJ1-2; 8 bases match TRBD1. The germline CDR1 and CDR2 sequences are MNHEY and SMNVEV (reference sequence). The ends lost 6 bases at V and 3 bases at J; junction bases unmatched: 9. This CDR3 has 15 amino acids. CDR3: CASRSNRGEYYGYTF. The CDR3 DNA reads TGTGCCAGCAGGAGTAACAGGGGGGAATACTATGGCTACACCTTC.

CDR3 nucleotides: TGTGCCAGCAGCCTAGACAGGGTTGCAGATACGCAGTATTTT. This sequence encodes CASSLDRVADTQYF. The V gene is TRBV28, the J gene TRBJ2-3; TRBD1 matches at 7 bases. Germline V gene data show CDR1 as MDHEN and CDR2 as SYDVKM. The CDR3 is made up of 14 amino acids. J gave up 4 bases and V 6 bases, and 7 bases lay outside the gene matches.